This is a list of T cell receptor beta chains from one sample in a study of T cell responses to AZD1222 COVID-19 vaccine. Clones were read by immunoSEQ multiplex PCR, and TCRdb kept only the in-frame ones, dropping some. The sample holds around 150,000 clones, around 93% seen once. Sequenced here: peripheral blood, sampled on day 0 of AZD1222 vaccination. Receptor source: an adult in good health. The CDR3 runs from the conserved cysteine through the conserved F or W. A D gene is named only where the DNA matches it firmly. Clone size is not always given. Where it is, it says once, few, many or a class for expanded clones.

clone_size | j_call | v_call | cdr3_length | d_call | cdr3_nt | cdr3_aa
few | TRBJ2-3 | TRBV6-5 | 13 | NA | TGTGCCAGCAGTTTCTTGAAGGCAGATACGCAGTATTTT | CASSFLKADTQYF
once | TRBJ2-6 | TRBV27 | 15 | NA | TGTGCCAGCAGTTTATGGGAAGGTGGGGCCAACGTCCTGACTTTC | CASSLWEGGANVLTF
NA | TRBJ2-7 | TRBV5-1 | 11 | NA | TGCGCCAGCAGCTCTTTGGGAGAGCAGTACTTC | CASSSLGEQYF
NA | TRBJ2-3 | TRBV7-9 | 12 | NA | TGTGCCAGCCGTGGAAACACAGATACGCAGTATTTT | CASRGNTDTQYF
NA | TRBJ2-7 | TRBV27 | 18 | TRBD1 | TGTGCCAGCAGTCCGGGGGCGGGACAGGTGTTCGGCTCCTACGAGCAGTACTTC | CASSPGAGQVFGSYEQYF
NA | TRBJ2-6 | TRBV14 | 15 | NA | TGTGCCAGCAGCCGAGGGAGCTCTGGGGCCAACGTCCTGACTTTC | CASSRGSSGANVLTF
NA | TRBJ2-3 | TRBV15 | 15 | NA | TGTGCCACCAGCAGAGGTGACAGTCACACAGATACGCAGTATTTT | CATSRGDSHTDTQYF
NA | TRBJ1-5 | TRBV27 | 15 | NA | TGTGCCAGCAGTCCCCGGGACGGCGCTCGGCAGCCCCAGCATTTT | CASSPRDGARQPQHF
NA | TRBJ2-3 | TRBV3-1/TRBV3-2 | 12 | NA | TGTGCCAGCAGCCCAGGGGGGTATACGCAGTATTTT | CASSPGGYTQYF
once | TRBJ1-6 | TRBV12-3/TRBV12-4 | 13 | NA | TGTGCCAGCAGTTCGGCGCAGACGCGGCCCCTCCACTTT | CASSSAQTRPLHF
NA | TRBJ1-1 | TRBV2 | 15 | NA | TGTGCCAGCGACAAACGACCAGGGAGAAGCCTTGAAGCTTTCTTT | CASDKRPGRSLEAFF
NA | TRBJ2-1 | TRBV9 | 16 | TRBD2 | TGTGCCAGCAGCCCGCGGACTAGCGGGGGGGCCAATGAGCAGTTCTTC | CASSPRTSGGANEQFF
NA | TRBJ1-6 | TRBV28 | 17 | TRBD1 | TGTGCCAGCCTGGGACAGGTGCGTGGCTCCTATAATTCACCCCTCCACTTT | CASLGQVRGSYNSPLHF
NA | TRBJ1-1 | TRBV7-8 | 12 | NA | TGTGCCAGCAGCCCGAGGGACACTGAAGCTTTCTTT | CASSPRDTEAFF
NA | TRBJ2-6 | TRBV19 | 19 | NA | TGTGCCAGTAGTCCGTGGTTTTTGGTAGATAAGGCTGGGGCCAACGTCCTGACTTTC | CASSPWFLVDKAGANVLTF
NA | TRBJ2-2 | TRBV7-2 | 14 | NA | TGTGCCAGCAGCTTGAAGCAAGGCACCGGGGAGCTGTTTTTT | CASSLKQGTGELFF
NA | TRBJ2-3 | TRBV6-4 | 15 | NA | TGTGCCAGCAGTACGGACTCCCTTTCCACAGATACGCAGTATTTT | CASSTDSLSTDTQYF
once | TRBJ1-4 | TRBV3-1/TRBV3-2 | 17 | NA | TGTGCCAGCTCAAAAGGAGGGGGAGTCGCAACTAATGAAAAACTGTTTTTT | CASSKGGGVATNEKLFF
NA | TRBJ2-7 | TRBV11-2 | 16 | TRBD2 | TGTGCCAGCAGCTTAGATGAAGGAGCGGGAAGGGACGAGCAGTACTTC | CASSLDEGAGRDEQYF
NA | TRBJ2-5 | TRBV19 | 16 | NA | TGTGCCAGTAGTATTAGCAGGAGTTCAGGTCAAGAGACCCAGTACTTC | CASSISRSSGQETQYF
NA | TRBJ2-3 | TRBV7-9 | 12 | NA | TGTGCCAGCAGGGCGGACGCGGATACGCAGTATTTT | CASRADADTQYF
NA | TRBJ1-4 | TRBV6-2/TRBV6-3 | 16 | NA | TGTGCCAGCAGTTACGAGGGGGGGCAGATGGAGGAAAAACTGTTTTTT | CASSYEGGQMEEKLFF
NA | TRBJ2-5 | TRBV19 | 15 | NA | TGTGCCAGTAGTCCTTCTGGGGGAGGACAAGAGACCCAGTACTTC | CASSPSGGGQETQYF
NA | TRBJ1-6 | TRBV19 | 15 | TRBD1 | TGTGCCAGTTCCCGACAGGGGCAAAGCAATTCACCCCTCCACTTT | CASSRQGQSNSPLHF
NA | TRBJ2-1 | TRBV7-3 | 14 | TRBD2 | TGTGCCAGCAGCGACGGACTAGTCTACAATGAGCAGTTCTTC | CASSDGLVYNEQFF
NA | TRBJ2-2 | TRBV4-3 | 16 | NA | TGCGCCAGCAGCCAACAGGGATACCGCGACACCGGGGAGCTGTTTTTT | CASSQQGYRDTGELFF
NA | TRBJ2-7 | TRBV27 | 15 | TRBD1 | TGTGCCAGCAGGGAAGGACAGGCTCACCACTACGAGCAGTACTTC | CASREGQAHHYEQYF
NA | TRBJ2-3 | TRBV4-3 | 15 | TRBD1 | TGCGCCAGCAGCCAGAGGGGACAGGGCCCAGATACGCAGTATTTT | CASSQRGQGPDTQYF
NA | TRBJ1-6 | TRBV2 | 15 | NA | TGTGCCAGCAGTGAAGGGCGGGCCTTAAATTCACCCCTCCACTTT | CASSEGRALNSPLHF
NA | TRBJ1-5 | TRBV5-6 | 17 | NA | TGTGCCAGCAGCCTAAACAAACAGGGTACTGGCAATCAGCCCCAGCATTTT | CASSLNKQGTGNQPQHF
NA | TRBJ1-6 | TRBV7-8 | 15 | TRBD1 | TGTGCCAGCAGCTCGACAGGGACATCCAATTCACCCCTCCACTTT | CASSSTGTSNSPLHF
NA | TRBJ2-5 | TRBV28 | 14 | NA | TGTGCCAGCAGTTTAGGCGGACAGACGGAGACCCAGTACTTC | CASSLGGQTETQYF
NA | TRBJ1-2 | TRBV28 | 14 | NA | TGTGCCAGCAGTTTCAGCATAACCGCTGGGGGCTACACCTTC | CASSFSITAGGYTF